This T cell receptor beta chain was sequenced in a study of HIV-infected patients and healthy controls. This clonotype was seen at least ten times. Germline V gives CDR1 DFQATT, CDR2 SNEGSKA (reference sequence). The CDR3 has 17 residues. The V gene end was trimmed by 3 bases and the J gene end by 10 bases; junction bases not matched to a gene: 19. In TCRdb, the 5' RACE reads were re-called with MiXCR into one record per CDR3 protein. This table holds 19,000 or so distinct CDR3 sequences, roughly 19% found once. The sequencing sample was made of CD8+ T cells from blood. The TCR sequence derives from a human donor in good health. The chain combines TRBV20-1 with TRBJ2-1, with 9 nucleotides matching TRBD2. For the CDR3, the DNA is TGCAGTGCTAGTGTACTAGCGGGTGAGTCGCTTGAGTTCGAGCAGTTCTTC. Its translation: CSASVLAGESLEFEQFF.